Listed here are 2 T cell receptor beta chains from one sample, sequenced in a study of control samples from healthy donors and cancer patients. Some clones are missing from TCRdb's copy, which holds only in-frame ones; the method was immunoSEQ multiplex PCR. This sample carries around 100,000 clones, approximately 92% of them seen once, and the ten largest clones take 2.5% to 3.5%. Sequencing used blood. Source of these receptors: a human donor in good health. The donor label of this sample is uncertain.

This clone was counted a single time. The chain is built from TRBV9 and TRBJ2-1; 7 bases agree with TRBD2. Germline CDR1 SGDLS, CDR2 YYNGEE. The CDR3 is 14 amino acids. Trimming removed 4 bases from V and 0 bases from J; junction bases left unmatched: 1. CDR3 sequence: CASSRGVSYNEQFF. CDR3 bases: TGTGCCAGCAGCCGGGGGGTCTCCTACAATGAGCAGTTCTTC.

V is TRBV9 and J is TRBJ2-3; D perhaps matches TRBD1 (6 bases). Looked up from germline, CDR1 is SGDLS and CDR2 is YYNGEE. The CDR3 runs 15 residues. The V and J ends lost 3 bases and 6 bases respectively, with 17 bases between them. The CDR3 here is CASSGGTTVLDTQYF. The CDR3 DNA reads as TGTGCCAGCAGCGGAGGGACAACCGTCCTGGATACGCAGTATTTT.